Included here is one TCR beta chain sequence, with context. The Seattle patients, enrolled during active infection, were followed longitudinally. This sample was taken from a study of blood T cell repertoires in COVID-19. Whole-study context: The samples span acute and convalescent COVID-19 from the United States, Italy and Spain. T cells, B-cell-depleted T cells, or PBMCs provided the cDNA or gDNA that served as material.

As handled by the study authors: Reference gene primer amplification yielded estimated nucleated cell counts. Measured with immunoSEQ multiplex PCR; TCRdb has only the in-frame clones, and not every one. The DNA gave D and trimming, while V, J and clone size come from that table. Here the sample spans about 410,000 clones, roughly 90% being singletons. The germline V gene encodes CDR1 MDHEN and CDR2 SYDVKM. The V and J ends lost 6 bases and 7 bases respectively, with 18 bases between them. The CDR3 runs to 14 residues. The J gene is TRBJ1-2, the V gene TRBV28; a weak D match, TRBD1 (6 bases). The material sequenced was peripheral blood. This TCR was sampled from a woman aged 40 to 50 with COVID-19, enrolled during active disease. The CDR3 protein is CASSSPRGGGGYTF. The CDR3 region has the DNA TGTGCCAGCAGCTCCCCCAGGGGCGGAGGTGGCTACACCTTC.